The following is a T cell receptor (beta chain) sequence with its context. Its antigen is currently not known. Base qualities are missing; no much larger clone stands one base away. For sequencing of the TCRbeta CDR3 region, genomic DNA was extracted from the sorted cells. TCRbeta CDR3 regions were sequenced using the immunoSEQ Assay. In TCRdb, the immuneACCESS table is reduced to in-frame sequences with V and J assigned. These tables do not hold every clone; where another copy was compared, an unresolved V gene accounts for under half, and the others remain unexplained. The sample table records 85,000 to 100,000 clones; approximately 95% of these occur just once. Clones ranked in the top ten supply around 0.17% of the sample. The data are from a study of OX40 agonist ivuxolimab in advanced cancers. For the wider study: The costimulatory receptor OX40 (CD134) was targeted by ivuxolimab, a fully human IgG2 agonistic monoclonal antibody. Intravenous ivuxolimab was administered to patients every 2 weeks at six dose levels: 0.01, 0.1, 0.3, 1.5, 3 and 10 mg/kg. Of the roughly 54 patients in dose escalation, about 20 had hepatocellular carcinoma, approximately 15 had melanoma, 9 had renal cell carcinoma and 9 had head and neck cancer. The dose-escalation cohort was 82.7% male with a mean age of about 60 years, ranging from about 23 to 85. Patients were allowed to have had prior anti-PD-1, anti-PD-L1 or anti-CTLA-4 therapy, and approximately 40% of the dose-escalation patients had been treated with checkpoint inhibitors. Three dose-escalation patients achieved partial responses, one with hepatocellular carcinoma and two with cutaneous melanoma. The purpose of peripheral TCRbeta sequencing was to test whether ivuxolimab changed TCR sequence diversity and led to clonal T-cell expansion. The paper reports the monotherapy dose-escalation portion (N = 52 patients) of the phase I ivuxolimab trial.

Findings and caveats that apply to the study as a whole: The antigen specificity of the peripheral T cells that underwent clonal expansion was not determined. Low levels of normalized T-cell clonal expansion were also shown by some nonresponding patients. Partial responders in the 0.1-3.0 mg/kg groups had among the lowest normalized peripheral clonal expansion, especially among CD8+ T cells. After ivuxolimab, expanded clones were on average more numerous among CD8+ T cells than among CD4+ T cells. Clonal expansion of both CD4+ and CD8+ blood T cells was observed from baseline to week 6 at doses 0.1 to 3.0 mg/kg.

Patients with autoimmune disease history or receiving systemic immunosuppression were excluded from the trial. Peripheral blood for TCR sequencing was drawn from every dose cohort at baseline, at cycle 4 day 1 and at cycle 7 day 1. The samples were drawn from a first-in-human, open-label, multicenter phase I dose-escalation trial of ivuxolimab. The trial enrolled adults with locally advanced or metastatic head and neck squamous cell, hepatocellular, melanoma or renal cell carcinoma. Before TCR sequencing, CD4+ T cells and CD8+ T cells from peripheral blood were sorted into separate populations. The clonotype originates from an adult with an advanced solid tumor such as melanoma, head and neck, liver or kidney cancer. The material sequenced was CD4+ or CD8+ T cells sorted from blood, taken in a trial of the OX40 agonist ivuxolimab.

The bases read TGTGCCAGCAGCCGACGCGGACAGGGAATCTACGAGCAGTACTTC. It specifies CASSRRGQGIYEQYF. This chain is built from TRBV7-3 and TRBJ2-7; 8 bases in between match TRBD1. The germline V gene provides CDR1 SGHTA and CDR2 FQGTGA. The CDR3 holds 15 amino acids from the cysteine to the phenylalanine. The entry retains the CDR3 DNA only, 45 bases that are in frame from base 1. The junction shows trimming of 5 bases on V and 3 bases on J, and the gene matches do not reach 9 bases of it.